The clone carrying this T cell receptor (beta chain) has only a few counts. The sample originates from a study of blood T cells in healthy people across ages. Every participating donor contributed about 10 milliliters of peripheral blood through a draw. Whenever a sample was processed, at least 6 million PBMCs were isolated. This CDR3 is built from 13 residues. Trimming removed 6 bases at V and 8 bases at J, with 11 bases between. Germline V gives CDR1 MNHEY, CDR2 SVGAGI. With a J-beta primer mix and a sample-barcoded 5' primer, a second PCR ran roughly 6 to 11 cycles. In TCRdb, the 5' RACE reads were re-called with MiXCR into one record per CDR3 protein. The sample has under 1,100,000 distinct CDR3 sequences, around 25% seen once. These records were also assigned to another study, of T cells of mothers and their children. That report notes: Normalized overlap was always slightly, never significantly, higher in related than unrelated mother-child pairs.

This chain links TRBV6-5 with TRBJ1-6; TRBD1 might be the D (6 bases). The specimen was blood. The origin of this receptor is a girl aged 2 to 10 in good health. The CDR3 loop reads CASRIGGYSPLHF. The CDR3 coding sequence is TGTGCCAGCAGAATAGGGGGGTATTCACCCCTCCACTTT.